This T cell receptor beta chain was captured in a study of blood T cell repertoires in COVID-19. The protocol was immunoSEQ multiplex PCR, while the TCRdb copy is restricted to in-frame clones and leaves out a portion. The data show approximately 220,000 clones, 88% seen once. CDR3 length equals 14 residues. Germline lookup yields CDR1 SGHTA and CDR2 FQGNSA. Trimming cost V 5 bases and J 5 bases; bases outside gene matches: 8. The TCR originated in a woman aged 25 to 39 who had recovered from COVID-19. This chain uses TRBV7-2 with TRBJ1-2, with 7 positions matching TRBD1. Sequenced sample: PBMCs or T cells enriched from blood (not recorded which). The CDR3 is CASSPDRVRYGYTF. Here the CDR3 DNA reads TGTGCCAGCAGCCCAGACAGGGTACGGTATGGCTACACCTTC.